Below, 14 T cell receptor beta chains from the same sample are listed, as sequenced in a study of cytomegalovirus exposure and HLA in healthy donors. Use of 60 Vbeta and 13 Jbeta primers characterized the PCR. Clones were sequenced by immunoSEQ multiplex PCR, and TCRdb holds only the in-frame ones, with some missing. The sample has 150,000 to 200,000 clones, roughly 80% seen once. Input material: PBMCs. Receptors originate from a male donor in good health and CMV-seropositive.

This chain uses TRBV6-1 with TRBJ2-1, with D maybe TRBD1 (6 bases). Germline CDR1 MNHNS, CDR2 SASEGT. The V end lost 6 bases, the J end lost 0 bases, and 12 bases lay between the germline ends. The CDR3 runs 15 residues. This chain's CDR3 is CASSSHRVSYNEQFF. CDR3 DNA sequence: TGTGCCAGCAGCTCGCACAGGGTCTCCTACAATGAGCAGTTCTTC.

The chain couples TRBV2 to TRBJ2-1, with TRBD2 identical over 13 bases. Trimming cost V 5 bases and J 3 bases; bases outside gene matches: 1. CDR1 is SNHLY and CDR2 is FYNNEI in the germline V gene. The CDR3 sequence is 15 residues long. CDR3 bases: TGTGCCAGCAGTCGACTAGCGGGGGGCTACAATGAGCAGTTCTTC. Translated: CASSRLAGGYNEQFF.

The rearrangement joins TRBV19 to TRBJ2-5; TRBD1 agrees at 9 bases. The CDR3 has 17 residues. Looked up from germline, CDR1 is LNHDA and CDR2 is SQIVND (reference sequence). V dropped 0 bases and J dropped 5; count of bases not matched to a gene: 10. CDR3 DNA sequence: TGTGCCAGTAGTATAGATTTGGGACAGGGAGAGTGGGAGACCCAGTACTTC. This sequence encodes CASSIDLGQGEWETQYF.

This clone was detected once. The rearrangement uses TRBV2 and TRBJ2-2; perhaps TRBD1 as D (6 bases). The V and J ends lost 5 bases and 2 bases respectively, with 12 bases between them. Germline CDR1 reads SNHLY; CDR2 reads FYNNEI. The CDR3 runs 15 residues. The CDR3 sequence: CASSTDRFNTGELFF. The CDR3 coding sequence is TGTGCCAGCAGTACGGACAGATTTAACACCGGGGAGCTGTTTTTT. Variable domain in full (rest from reference TRBV2 and TRBJ2-2): EPEVTQTPSHQVTQMGQEVILRCVPISNHLYFYWYRQILGQKVEFLVSFYNNEISEKSEIFDDQFSVERPDGSNFTLKIRSTKLEDSAMYFCASSTDRFNTGELFFGEGSRLTVL.

V usage is TRBV7-6 and J usage is TRBJ1-1; 7 nucleotides line up with TRBD1. Germline V gene data show CDR1 as SGHVS and CDR2 as FNYEAQ. The V and J ends lost 5 bases and 4 bases, in that order; junction bases with no gene match: 7. This CDR3 region has 14 residues. This chain's CDR3 is CASSPMTGSTEAFF. CDR3 DNA: TGTGCCAGCAGCCCTATGACAGGGAGCACTGAAGCTTTCTTT.

This chain links TRBV27 with TRBJ2-7, with a possible D match to TRBD1 (5 bases). Germline CDR1 is MNHEY and CDR2 is SMNVEV (reference sequence). The V end lost 5 bases, the J end lost 0 bases, and 14 bases lay between the germline ends. This CDR3 contains 15 residues. The CDR3 DNA reads TGTGCCAGCAGTGCCACCCGACAGTCCTCCTACGAGCAGTACTTC. As protein: CASSATRQSSYEQYF.

V gene TRBV4-1 combines with J gene TRBJ2-1; unclear D gene. Looked up from germline, CDR1 is MGHRA and CDR2 is YSYEKL. Trimming cost V 1 base and J 6 bases, with 7 bases left between them. This CDR3 comprises 13 residues. CDR3 in amino acids: CASSQVLFNEQFF. In DNA, the CDR3 is TGCGCCAGCAGCCAAGTCCTATTCAATGAGCAGTTCTTC.

This rearrangement joins TRBV2 to TRBJ2-3, with 10 bases lining up with TRBD2. Germline V gene lookup returns CDR1 SNHLY and CDR2 FYNNEI. CDR3 length: 20 amino acids. Trimming removed 6 bases from V and 3 bases from J; junction bases left unmatched: 21. DNA of the CDR3: TGTGCCAGCAGCCGTCGACTAGCGGGCAGCGGGGGGGCCTCGACAGATACGCAGTATTTT. Protein: CASSRRLAGSGGASTDTQYF.

The CDR3 protein is CASSLSGARGYTF. The DNA of the CDR3 is TGTGCCAGCAGTTTATCAGGGGCGCGAGGCTACACCTTC. This chain uses TRBV28 with TRBJ1-2; D possibly corresponds to TRBD1 (6 bases). Germline values: CDR1 MDHEN, CDR2 SYDVKM. Trimming left V 1 base short and J 8 bases short, with 11 bases between. The CDR3 consists of 13 residues.

This chain connects TRBV6-4 to TRBJ2-1, with TRBD2 matching over 9 bases. Trimming took 2 bases from V and 5 from J; bases not matched to a gene: 4. CDR1 MRHNA and CDR2 SNTAGT come from the germline V gene. The CDR3 runs 15 residues. CDR3 in amino acids: CASSDLRGGHNEQFF. CDR3 DNA sequence: TGTGCCAGCAGTGACCTGCGGGGGGGTCACAATGAGCAGTTCTTC.

This clone was counted between two and nine times. Other DNA sequences of this sample code for an identical CDR3. The chain has TRBV28 and TRBJ1-4; maybe TRBD1 (5 bases). CDR3 length equals 14 residues. V was shortened by 6 bases and J by 8 bases, with 16 bases between the two germline ends. The germline gives CDR1 MDHEN, CDR2 SYDVKM. In nucleotides, the CDR3 is TGTGCCAGCAGGATATGGGGGGAGGAGGAAAAACTGTTTTTT. Its protein is CASRIWGEEEKLFF.

The genes are TRBV7-2 and TRBJ2-1, with D possibly being TRBD1 (5 bases). With 5 bases removed from V and 4 bases from J, the gap between germline ends came to 15 bases. Germline lookup yields CDR1 SGHTA and CDR2 FQGNSA. The CDR3 loop spans 15 amino acids. The CDR3 DNA reads as TGTGCCAGCAGCCCTAGGGGTGATACGTACAATGAGCAGTTCTTC. Translated: CASSPRGDTYNEQFF.

V gene TRBV5-1 combines with J gene TRBJ2-2; TRBD1 matches 9 bases. This CDR3 region has 16 residues. CDR1 SGHRS and CDR2 YFSETQ come from the germline V gene. V lost 2 bases and J lost 3; bases outside the gene matches: 5. CDR3 sequence reads: CASSFGTGIHTGELFF. The CDR3 DNA sequence: TGCGCCAGCAGCTTTGGGACAGGGATTCACACCGGGGAGCTGTTTTTT.

This clone occurred a few times. The chain recombines TRBV5-1 with TRBJ1-1, with 8 bases aligning to TRBD1. V gave up 4 bases and J gave up 1 base; unmatched junction bases: 3. The length of the CDR3 is 14 residues. Germline V gene lookup returns CDR1 SGHRS and CDR2 YFSETQ. CDR3 coding DNA: TGCGCCAGCAGCATCGGACAGGGGAACACTGAAGCTTTCTTT. This encodes CASSIGQGNTEAFF.